The rows below give T cell receptor beta chains drawn from one sample of a study of blood T cells in healthy people across ages. Each CDR3 protein gets one entry after TCRdb re-called the 5' RACE reads with MiXCR. The data show almost 800,000 distinct CDR3 sequences, 58% seen once. The material sequenced was blood. These receptors were taken from a man younger than 45 in good health. Both conserved end residues are part of each CDR3. The D gene is left open where the match is weak. Expanded clones are given a class, and other clones once, few, many or no size at all.

j_gene: TRBJ1-2; d_gene: .; abundance: .; v_gene: TRBV7-2; CDR3nt: TGTGCCAGCAGCTCGACAGTATGCGGCTACACCTTC; CDR3aa: CASSSTVCGYTF
j_gene: TRBJ2-1; d_gene: .; abundance: few; v_gene: TRBV20-1; CDR3nt: TGCAGTGCTAGAACTCGGACAGACTACAATGAGCAGTTCTTC; CDR3aa: CSARTRTDYNEQFF
j_gene: TRBJ2-1; d_gene: TRBD1; abundance: .; v_gene: TRBV7-9; CDR3nt: TGTGCCAGCAGCCGGGACAGGGACTACAATGAGCAGTTCTTC; CDR3aa: CASSRDRDYNEQFF
j_gene: TRBJ1-6; d_gene: .; abundance: few; v_gene: TRBV12-3/TRBV12-4; CDR3nt: TGTGCCAGCCAATCGGGGTTTCGGTACTCACCCCTCCACTTT; CDR3aa: CASQSGFRYSPLHF
j_gene: TRBJ1-6; d_gene: .; abundance: few; v_gene: TRBV2; CDR3nt: TGTGCCAGCAGGGCCCCACTGAGCTCCTATAATTCACCCCTCCACTTT; CDR3aa: CASRAPLSSYNSPLHF
j_gene: TRBJ2-5; d_gene: .; abundance: few; v_gene: TRBV28; CDR3nt: TGTGCCAGCAGTTTGGTAGCGGCGGAGACCCAGTACTTC; CDR3aa: CASSLVAAETQYF
j_gene: TRBJ2-1; d_gene: .; abundance: .; v_gene: TRBV7-2; CDR3nt: TGTGCCAGCAGCCGTCACAATGAGCAGTTCTTC; CDR3aa: CASSRHNEQFF
j_gene: TRBJ2-5; d_gene: TRBD2; abundance: few; v_gene: TRBV29-1; CDR3nt: TGCAGCGCCGGGGCAGGGAGGGACCCGTACCAAGAGACCCAGTACTTC; CDR3aa: CSAGAGRDPYQETQYF
j_gene: TRBJ2-1; d_gene: .; abundance: many; v_gene: TRBV18; CDR3nt: TGTGCCAGCTCACCAGCCCCTGACAATGAGCAGTTCTTC; CDR3aa: CASSPAPDNEQFF
j_gene: TRBJ2-1; d_gene: TRBD1; abundance: .; v_gene: TRBV5-4; CDR3nt: TGTGCCAGCAGCTTGTCACAGGGGGTATTGAATGAGCAGTTCTTC; CDR3aa: CASSLSQGVLNEQFF
j_gene: TRBJ2-3; d_gene: .; abundance: .; v_gene: TRBV25-1; CDR3nt: TGTGCCACCCAAGGGAACACAGATACGCAGTATTTT; CDR3aa: CATQGNTDTQYF
j_gene: TRBJ1-4; d_gene: .; abundance: few; v_gene: TRBV7-9; CDR3nt: TGTGCCAGCAGCTTCGGGTTGCAGTCCGCAACTAATGAAAAACTGTTTTTT; CDR3aa: CASSFGLQSATNEKLFF
j_gene: TRBJ2-3; d_gene: .; abundance: .; v_gene: TRBV5-1; CDR3nt: TGCGCCAGCAGCTTGTTGGCCAAACCCACAGATACGCAGTATTTT; CDR3aa: CASSLLAKPTDTQYF
j_gene: TRBJ2-1; d_gene: .; abundance: .; v_gene: TRBV3-1; CDR3nt: TGTGCCAGCAGCAAACTCGGAAATGAGCAGTTCTTC; CDR3aa: CASSKLGNEQFF
j_gene: TRBJ2-1; d_gene: TRBD2; abundance: .; v_gene: TRBV28; CDR3nt: TGTGCCAGCAATCAGTTTGGGGTTCCGACTAGCGGCACCTACAATGAGCAGTTCTTC; CDR3aa: CASNQFGVPTSGTYNEQFF
j_gene: TRBJ1-2; d_gene: TRBD1; abundance: .; v_gene: TRBV12-3/TRBV12-4; CDR3nt: TGTGCCAGCAGTCTCGACAGGGTGGCCTATGGCTACACCTTC; CDR3aa: CASSLDRVAYGYTF
j_gene: TRBJ2-5; d_gene: TRBD2; abundance: .; v_gene: TRBV20-1; CDR3nt: TGCAGTGCTAGAGTTTCCTCTGTGGTGACTAGCGGGGGTTGGGAGACCCAGTACTTC; CDR3aa: CSARVSSVVTSGGWETQYF
j_gene: TRBJ2-7; d_gene: .; abundance: .; v_gene: TRBV27; CDR3nt: TGTGCCAGCACCGCGGCAGGGTCCTACAATGAGCAGTACTTC; CDR3aa: CASTAAGSYNEQYF
j_gene: TRBJ2-1; d_gene: TRBD1; abundance: .; v_gene: TRBV12-3/TRBV12-4; CDR3nt: TGTGCCAGCAGTTCCCCCGGGACAGGGATCAATGAGCAGTTCTTC; CDR3aa: CASSSPGTGINEQFF
j_gene: TRBJ2-5; d_gene: .; abundance: .; v_gene: TRBV6-5; CDR3nt: TGTGCCAGCAGTATCAGCGGGTTCTCCCAAGAGACCCAGTACTTC; CDR3aa: CASSISGFSQETQYF
j_gene: TRBJ1-2; d_gene: .; abundance: few; v_gene: TRBV7-2; CDR3nt: TGTGCCAGCAGCTTAGAAGCCAGAGACTATGGCTACACCTTC; CDR3aa: CASSLEARDYGYTF
j_gene: TRBJ2-3; d_gene: .; abundance: .; v_gene: TRBV10-3; CDR3nt: TGTGCCATCAGTGGATCCCAAGGAACGCAGAATACGCAGTATTTT; CDR3aa: CAISGSQGTQNTQYF
j_gene: TRBJ1-4; d_gene: TRBD1; abundance: .; v_gene: TRBV29-1; CDR3nt: TGCAGCGGGGGCCCAGGGGGCAGTGAAAAACTGTTTTTT; CDR3aa: CSGGPGGSEKLFF
j_gene: TRBJ2-1; d_gene: .; abundance: .; v_gene: TRBV5-6; CDR3nt: TGTGCCAGCAGCTTGATCCAGGAGCAGTTCTTC; CDR3aa: CASSLIQEQFF
j_gene: TRBJ2-7; d_gene: .; abundance: .; v_gene: TRBV2; CDR3nt: TGTGCCAGCAGTGAAGCGTGGTCAGGGGACTACGAGCAGTACTTC; CDR3aa: CASSEAWSGDYEQYF
j_gene: TRBJ2-7; d_gene: .; abundance: once; v_gene: TRBV5-5; CDR3nt: TGTGCCAGCAGCTTTGCCCGAGCGCCCCCTCTCCACGAGCAGTACTTC; CDR3aa: CASSFARAPPLHEQYF
j_gene: TRBJ1-1; d_gene: .; abundance: once; v_gene: TRBV7-2; CDR3nt: TGTGCCAGCAGCTTACATGGAGCAAACACTGAAGCTTTCTTT; CDR3aa: CASSLHGANTEAFF
j_gene: TRBJ2-3; d_gene: .; abundance: .; v_gene: TRBV7-2; CDR3nt: TGTGCCAGCAGCCAGGAATTCAGTACGCAGTATTTT; CDR3aa: CASSQEFSTQYF
j_gene: TRBJ1-1; d_gene: .; abundance: .; v_gene: TRBV25-1; CDR3nt: TGTGCCAGCAGTGATCCCGCAGGGAACACTGAAGCTTTCTTT; CDR3aa: CASSDPAGNTEAFF
j_gene: TRBJ1-5; d_gene: TRBD1; abundance: .; v_gene: TRBV20-1; CDR3nt: TGCAGTGTGGGACAGAGTGTAGGGCAGCCCCAGCATTTT; CDR3aa: CSVGQSVGQPQHF
j_gene: TRBJ2-5; d_gene: .; abundance: few; v_gene: TRBV6-5; CDR3nt: TGTGCCAGCAGTTTGGGGGTGTTGAATGAGCAGTACTTC; CDR3aa: CASSLGVLNEQYF
j_gene: TRBJ2-1; d_gene: .; abundance: .; v_gene: TRBV5-1; CDR3nt: TGCGCCAGCAGCCCCCAAGGGCCGGGGCAGTTCTTC; CDR3aa: CASSPQGPGQFF
j_gene: TRBJ2-1; d_gene: TRBD2; abundance: few; v_gene: TRBV24-1; CDR3nt: TGTGCCACCAGTGATTTGGTAACTAGCGGTGAGCAGTTCTTC; CDR3aa: CATSDLVTSGEQFF
j_gene: TRBJ2-5; d_gene: .; abundance: .; v_gene: TRBV5-1; CDR3nt: TGCGCCAGCAGTCCCTTCGGGCAGAACAAAGAGACCCAGTACTTC; CDR3aa: CASSPFGQNKETQYF
j_gene: TRBJ2-4; d_gene: .; abundance: few; v_gene: TRBV28; CDR3nt: TGTGCCAGCAGCGACTGGGGCCAAGCCAAAAACATTCAGTACTTC; CDR3aa: CASSDWGQAKNIQYF
j_gene: TRBJ1-1; d_gene: .; abundance: few; v_gene: TRBV10-3; CDR3nt: TGTGCCATCGGGGGGGACCGGCGGGTCACTGAAGCTTTCTTT; CDR3aa: CAIGGDRRVTEAFF
j_gene: TRBJ2-4; d_gene: .; abundance: .; v_gene: TRBV14; CDR3nt: TGTGCCAGCAGCATAGGCTCCGGCGGGTACAAAAACATTCAGTACTTC; CDR3aa: CASSIGSGGYKNIQYF
j_gene: TRBJ2-3; d_gene: TRBD1; abundance: .; v_gene: TRBV5-1; CDR3nt: TGCGCCAGCAGCCCGGACAGGGCCACAGATACGCAGTATTTT; CDR3aa: CASSPDRATDTQYF
j_gene: TRBJ2-5; d_gene: TRBD2; abundance: .; v_gene: TRBV4-1; CDR3nt: TGCGCCAGCAGCCAAGATCCGGGAGGGGAGACCCAGTACTTC; CDR3aa: CASSQDPGGETQYF
j_gene: TRBJ2-7; d_gene: .; abundance: .; v_gene: TRBV27; CDR3nt: TGTGCCAGCCAGGGGTTGGACTACGAGCAGTACTTC; CDR3aa: CASQGLDYEQYF
j_gene: TRBJ1-2; d_gene: .; abundance: .; v_gene: TRBV29-1; CDR3nt: TGCAGCGTTGCACAGGCTGCCGGTGGAGGCTACACCTTC; CDR3aa: CSVAQAAGGGYTF
j_gene: TRBJ2-3; d_gene: .; abundance: .; v_gene: TRBV6-2/TRBV6-3; CDR3nt: TGTGCCAGCAGGTACCCCACAGATACGCAGTATTTT; CDR3aa: CASRYPTDTQYF
j_gene: TRBJ2-1; d_gene: TRBD2; abundance: once; v_gene: TRBV15; CDR3nt: TGTGCCACCAGCACCCGGACTAGATGGAGTGAGCAGTTCTTC; CDR3aa: CATSTRTRWSEQFF
j_gene: TRBJ1-1; d_gene: .; abundance: few; v_gene: TRBV4-2; CDR3nt: TGTGCCAGCAGCCCCCCGGCCCGCACTGAAGCTTTCTTT; CDR3aa: CASSPPARTEAFF